This T cell receptor (beta chain) was captured in a study of Ad26.COV2.S vaccination and SARS-CoV-2 variants. For the study at large: Ad26.COV2.S arm of COV1001 included the donor. Once or twice, 56 days apart, Ad26.COV2.S was delivered intramuscularly. Study-wide results and limits: Marked by substantial breadth, spike-specific CD8+ and CD4+ T cell responses were reportedly seen after vaccination. Responses of T cells in total may have been underestimated by the TCR breadth and depth analyses.

Treatment denoted: around 19 received Ad26.COV2.S at low or high dose, single or two shots; 5 received placebo; per-sample allocation not given. Each sample was drawn 63 days after the first injection (of vaccine or placebo). For this clone: The antigen remains undetermined.

Trimming took 10 bases from V and 2 from J; bases not matched to a gene: 5. The CDR3 consists of 14 residues. Germline assignment: CDR1 MNHEY and CDR2 SMNVEV (reference sequence). Measured with immunoSEQ multiplex PCR; TCRdb has only the in-frame clones, and not every one. The data contain some 480,000 clones, roughly 89% of them singletons. The V call is TRBV27, the J call TRBJ2-7; 13 bases fit TRBD2. Specimen: peripheral blood, collected in a trial of Ad26.COV2.S vaccine versus placebo. This sequence originates from a person aged 18 to 59 who received the Ad26.COV2.S COVID-19 vaccine or a placebo. The CDR3 coding sequence is TGTGCCACCCAAGGGACTAGCGGGGCCTACGAGCAGTACTTC. It specifies CATQGTSGAYEQYF.